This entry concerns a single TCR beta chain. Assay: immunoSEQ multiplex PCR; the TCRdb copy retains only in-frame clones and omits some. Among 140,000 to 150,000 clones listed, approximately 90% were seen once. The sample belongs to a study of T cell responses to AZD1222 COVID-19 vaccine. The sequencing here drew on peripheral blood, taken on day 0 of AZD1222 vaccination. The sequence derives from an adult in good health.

Here the CDR3 DNA reads TGTGCCAGCAGCCAGAGTTCGGCAGGGCTATACGAGCAGTACTTC. Protein: CASSQSSAGLYEQYF. The chain couples TRBV3-1 (or the pseudogene TRBV3-2) to TRBJ2-7; a possible D gene is TRBD1 (5 bases). Deletions cut 3 bases from V and 4 bases from J, with 16 bases between. The CDR3 runs to 15 residues. The germline CDR1 and CDR2 sequences are LGHDT and YNNKEL (reference sequence).